This T cell receptor (beta chain) was sequenced during a study of T cells in Graves' hyperthyroidism and ophthalmopathy. Study results and caveats: Stable hyperthyroidism was told apart from ophthalmopathy by a model built on 13 V-J features. Also found in blood were most expanded thyroid clonotypes above 0.001.

Patients between 18 and 65 years old had hyperthyroidism, newly diagnosed and lasting under 2 months. PBMCs were sourced from more than 9 ml fresh peripheral blood. From RNA transcripts, TCR beta CDR3 regions were amplified. During a first-round RT-PCR of the TCR CDR3, the HTBI primer set was used. TCRdb re-called the multiplex PCR reads through MiXCR, storing one row per CDR3 protein. The table includes 300,000 to 400,000 distinct CDR3 sequences, approximately 22% detected once. This clonotype has a count of ten or more. What it binds is unknown. Germline V lookup: CDR1 MNHNY, CDR2 SVGAGI (reference sequence). This CDR3 contains 16 residues. V shed 2 bases, J shed 6 bases, and the junction held 9 bases outside the gene matches.

The chain recombines TRBV6-6 with TRBJ2-3; 9 bases are a match to TRBD2. The sequencing sample was made of blood. The sequence was collected from a woman in her forties or fifties with Graves' hyperthyroidism. CDR3 amino acids: CASSYHSGRYRDTQYF. CDR3 bases: TGTGCCAGCAGTTACCATAGCGGGAGATACAGGGATACGCAGTATTTT.